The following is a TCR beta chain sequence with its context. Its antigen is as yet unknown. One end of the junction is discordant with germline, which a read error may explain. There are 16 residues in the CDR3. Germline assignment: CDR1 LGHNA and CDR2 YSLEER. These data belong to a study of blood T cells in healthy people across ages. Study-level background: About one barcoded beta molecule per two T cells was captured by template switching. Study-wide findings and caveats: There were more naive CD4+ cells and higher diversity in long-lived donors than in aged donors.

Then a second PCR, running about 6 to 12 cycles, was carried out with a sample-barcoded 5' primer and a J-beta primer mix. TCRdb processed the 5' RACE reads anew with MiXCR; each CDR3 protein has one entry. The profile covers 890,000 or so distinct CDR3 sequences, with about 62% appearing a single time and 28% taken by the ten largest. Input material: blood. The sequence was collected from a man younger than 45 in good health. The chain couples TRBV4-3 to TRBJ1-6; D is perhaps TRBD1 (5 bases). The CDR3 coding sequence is TGCGCCAGCAACCAAGAGTTTCGACAGTATAATTCACCCCTCCACTTT. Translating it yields CASNQEFRQYNSPLHF.